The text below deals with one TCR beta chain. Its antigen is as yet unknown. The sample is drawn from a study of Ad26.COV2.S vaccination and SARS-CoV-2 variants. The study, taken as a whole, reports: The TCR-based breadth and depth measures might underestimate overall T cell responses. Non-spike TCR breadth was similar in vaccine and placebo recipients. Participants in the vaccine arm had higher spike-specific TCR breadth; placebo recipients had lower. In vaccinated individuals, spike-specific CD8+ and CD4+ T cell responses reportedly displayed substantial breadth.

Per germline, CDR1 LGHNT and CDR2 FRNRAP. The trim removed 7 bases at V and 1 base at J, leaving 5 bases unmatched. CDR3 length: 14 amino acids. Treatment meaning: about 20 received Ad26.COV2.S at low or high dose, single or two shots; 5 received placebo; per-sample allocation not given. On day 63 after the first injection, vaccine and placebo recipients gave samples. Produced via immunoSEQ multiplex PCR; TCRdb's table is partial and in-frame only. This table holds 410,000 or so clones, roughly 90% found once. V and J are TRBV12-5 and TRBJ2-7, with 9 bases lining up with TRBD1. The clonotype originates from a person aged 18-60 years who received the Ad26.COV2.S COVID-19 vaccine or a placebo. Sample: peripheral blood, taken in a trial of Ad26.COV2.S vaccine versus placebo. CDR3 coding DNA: TGTGCTAGTGTAACAGGGGGCGCGTCCTACGAGCAGTACTTC. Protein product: CASVTGGASYEQYF.